The sequence of this T cell receptor (beta chain) was determined in a study of beta chain features in type 1 diabetes. Whole-study context: Patients were similar to healthy donors in age and gender (as well as in cell yields). Study-wide findings and caveats: Across all four CD4+ subsets, people with type 1 diabetes showed modestly shorter TCRB CDR3s. More deletions and fewer insertions at VDJ junctions were found in patients with type 1 diabetes.

CDR1 and CDR2 (germline): SGHRS, YFSETQ. The CDR3 has 14 amino acids. The V gene lost 6 bases and the J gene lost 0 bases, with 10 bases spanning the gap. As to this clone: Its antigen is not identified.

Sequencing targeted expressed TCRB transcripts, as all isolated RNA had been reverse transcribed. The table came from immunoSEQ multiplex PCR; TCRdb's copy has only in-frame clones and leaves some out. Of under 500,000 clones listed, about 32% are singletons. This TCR was sampled from a young man in good health. The material sequenced was naive CD4+ T cells from blood. The chain has TRBV5-1 and TRBJ2-1; TRBD2 is a possible D gene (6 bases). The CDR3 protein is CASKSGSSYNEQFF. Here the CDR3 DNA reads TGCGCCAGCAAGAGCGGGTCCTCCTACAATGAGCAGTTCTTC.